Each of the 21 T cell receptor beta chains below was sequenced from the same sample in a study of blood T cell repertoires in COVID-19. Clones were read by immunoSEQ multiplex PCR, and TCRdb kept only the in-frame ones, dropping some. The sample carries hundreds of thousands of clones, 80% to 90% recorded once. The sample was PBMCs or T cells enriched from blood (not recorded which). These TCRs come from a man younger than 30 who had recovered from COVID-19.

The chain joins TRBV18 to TRBJ2-7; D may be TRBD2 (6 bases). Trimming cost V 4 bases and J 4 bases, with 14 bases left between them. The CDR3 runs to 14 residues. Germline V gene data show CDR1 as KGHSH and CDR2 as LQKENI. The CDR3 loop reads CASSLIGREYEQYF. The CDR3 region has the DNA TGTGCCAGCTCACTCATAGGGCGGGAATACGAGCAGTACTTC.

This chain links TRBV5-4 with TRBJ2-4, with 9 bases aligning to TRBD2. V was clipped by 3 bases and J by 0 bases; unmatched bases: 7. Germline V CDR1 and CDR2: SGHNT, YYREEE (reference sequence). The CDR3 is made up of 17 amino acids. CDR3 sequence (DNA): TGTGCCAGCAGCTCTAGCGGGGCTAGACTAGCCAAAAACATTCAGTACTTC. Its protein is CASSSSGARLAKNIQYF. Filled out from reference TRBV5-4 and TRBJ2-4, the complete variable domain reads ETGVTQSPTHLIKTRGQQVTLRCSSQSGHNTVSWYQQALGQGPQFIFQYYREEENGRGNFPPRFSGLQFPNYSSELNVNALELDDSALYLCASSSSGARLAKNIQYFGAGTRLSVL.

The chain recombines TRBV11-2 with TRBJ1-6; TRBD1 matches at 7 bases. From germline, CDR1 is SGHAT and CDR2 FQNNGV. This CDR3 contains 16 residues. The ends lost 5 bases at V and 7 bases at J; junction bases unmatched: 11. CDR3 in amino acids: CASSNMGQNFNSPLHF. The CDR3 DNA follows: TGTGCCAGCAGCAACATGGGACAGAATTTCAATTCACCCCTCCACTTT.

The chain links TRBV2 to TRBJ2-7; TRBD2 might be the D (6 bases). Germline V gene sequence: CDR1 SNHLY, CDR2 FYNNEI. The CDR3 runs 14 residues. The ends were cut back, 8 bases at V and 4 bases at J, with 18 bases in the middle. This CDR3 is CASALNGGPYEQYF. In DNA, the CDR3 is TGTGCCAGCGCCCTAAACGGGGGACCGTACGAGCAGTACTTC.

The rearrangement links TRBV6-2 or TRBV6-3 to TRBJ1-1; D ambiguous. Germline V gene sequence: CDR1 MNHEY, CDR2 SVGEGT. The CDR3 totals 13 residues. Trimming shortened V by 6 bases and J by 0 bases, and 8 bases separated the two germline ends. In DNA form, the CDR3 reads TGTGCCAGCAGCCTGACTATGAACACTGAAGCTTTCTTT. Its translation: CASSLTMNTEAFF.

The chain links TRBV9 to TRBJ1-2; D remains unclear. V was trimmed by 3 bases and J by 1 base, leaving 10 bases between them. Germline loops: CDR1 SGDLS, CDR2 YYNGEE. The CDR3 contains 14 residues. As DNA, the CDR3 is TGTGCCAGCAGCGCCAGTCGGGGTAACTATGGCTACACCTTC. It yields the protein CASSASRGNYGYTF.

V and J are TRBV30 and TRBJ1-3; D is uncertain. V shed 0 bases and J shed 0 bases, with 6 bases lying between them. There are 14 residues in the CDR3. CDR1 GTSNPN and CDR2 SVGIG come from the germline V gene (reference sequence). The CDR3 is CAWSVQHSGNTIYF. CDR3 in DNA: TGTGCCTGGAGTGTACAGCACTCTGGAAACACCATATATTTT.

The V call is TRBV12-3 or TRBV12-4, the J call TRBJ2-2, with a tentative D call TRBD2 (7 bases). CDR3 size: 12 residues. The CDR3 bases are TGTGCTTCACAGGGAGGGACCGGGGAGCTGTTTTTT. Its protein product is CASQGGTGELFF.

V gene TRBV20-1 combines with J gene TRBJ2-1, with 7 positions matching TRBD2. This CDR3 comprises 14 residues. Germline loops: CDR1 DFQATT, CDR2 SNEGSKA (reference sequence). Trimming cost V 6 bases and J 1 base; bases outside gene matches: 6. Here the CDR3 reads CSASTSASYNEQFF. CDR3 bases: TGCAGTGCCAGTACTAGCGCGTCCTACAATGAGCAGTTCTTC.

The chain joins TRBV29-1 to TRBJ1-2; TRBD1 matches at 9 bases. The ends lost 6 bases at V and 6 bases at J; junction bases unmatched: 5. This CDR3 has 12 amino acids. The germline gives CDR1 SQVTM, CDR2 ANQGSEA. CDR3 sequence reads: CSVGDRANGYTF. In DNA form, the CDR3 reads TGCAGCGTGGGGGACAGGGCTAATGGCTACACCTTC.

The genes are TRBV5-6 and TRBJ2-1, with D possibly being TRBD1 (5 bases). V was trimmed by 0 bases and J by 6 bases, leaving 13 bases between them. The CDR3 covers 15 residues. Germline V gene data show CDR1 as SGHDT and CDR2 as YYEEEE. The CDR3 loop reads CASSLDRYRVNEQFF. The CDR3 DNA sequence: TGTGCCAGCAGCTTGGACAGGTATAGGGTCAATGAGCAGTTCTTC.

The chain links TRBV5-6 to TRBJ1-5; the D gene is possibly TRBD1 (6 bases). The CDR3 runs to 15 residues. Per germline, CDR1 SGHDT and CDR2 YYEEEE. The V and J ends lost 0 bases and 6 bases respectively, with 13 bases between them. This CDR3 is CASSLGDGRGQPQHF. The DNA for the CDR3 is TGTGCCAGCAGCTTGGGGGACGGCAGGGGTCAGCCCCAGCATTTT.

The rearrangement joins TRBV19 to TRBJ1-1; D gene uncertain. Trimming removed 7 bases from V and 4 bases from J, with 13 bases in between. The length of the CDR3 is 13 residues. Germline loops: CDR1 LNHDA, CDR2 SQIVND (reference sequence). The CDR3 spells CASTWQRSTEAFF. CDR3 in DNA: TGTGCCAGTACGTGGCAAAGGAGCACTGAAGCTTTCTTT. The full variable domain, rest sourced from reference TRBV19 and TRBJ1-1, is DGGITQSPKYLFRKEGQNVTLSCEQNLNHDAMYWYRQDPGQGLRLIYYSQIVNDFQKGDIAEGYSVSREKKESFPLTVTSAQKNPTAFYLCASTWQRSTEAFFGQGTRLTVV.

The CDR3 loop is CASSSGGGGKFGGYEQYF. The DNA for the CDR3 is TGTGCCAGCAGCAGCGGCGGGGGAGGGAAATTTGGAGGCTACGAGCAGTACTTC. The chain combines TRBV7-6 with TRBJ2-7; 7 bases match TRBD2. The CDR3 consists of 18 residues. J was trimmed by 3 bases and V by 5 bases; bases with no gene match: 19. The V gene's germline CDR1 is SGHVS and CDR2 FNYEAQ.

This chain connects TRBV18 to TRBJ2-1; 11 nucleotides agree with TRBD2. This CDR3 has 16 residues. Looked up from germline, CDR1 is KGHSH and CDR2 is LQKENI. J was trimmed by 10 bases and V by 0 bases; bases with no gene match: 8. CDR3 amino acids: CASSPPGLAGGSEQFF. CDR3 DNA sequence: TGTGCCAGCTCACCACCGGGGCTAGCGGGAGGTAGCGAGCAGTTCTTC.

Here the CDR3 DNA reads TGTGCCAGCAGCGTAGGGACTAGCGGCAGCACAGATACGCAGTATTTT. This sequence encodes CASSVGTSGSTDTQYF. This chain links TRBV9 with TRBJ2-3; the match to TRBD2 covers 10 bases. This CDR3 has 16 residues. J lost 0 bases, V lost 0 bases, and 1 base had no gene match. CDR1 and CDR2 from the germline V gene are SGDLS and YYNGEE.

The chain is built from TRBV24-1 and TRBJ2-1, with 8 bases that match TRBD2. Per the germline V gene, CDR1 is KGHDR and CDR2 is SFDVKD. The CDR3 has 14 amino acids. The trim removed 7 bases at V and 7 bases at J, leaving 8 bases unmatched. The CDR3 is CATSDPGGGNEQFF. The CDR3 region has the DNA TGTGCCACCAGCGACCCGGGGGGGGGAAATGAGCAGTTCTTC.

This clone was observed once. The rearrangement uses TRBV5-1 and TRBJ2-7; a weak D match, TRBD2 (6 bases). Trimming cost V 4 bases and J 3 bases, with 11 bases left between them. Germline CDR1 SGHRS, CDR2 YFSETQ. The CDR3 extends over 13 amino acids. Here the CDR3 DNA reads TGCGCCAGCAGCCCGTACGGGAGCTACGAGCAGTACTTC. It specifies CASSPYGSYEQYF.

The V and J genes are TRBV28 and TRBJ2-7; TRBD2 is a possible D gene (5 bases). Germline CDR1 is MDHEN and CDR2 is SYDVKM. The CDR3 covers 13 residues. The V end was cut by 8 bases, the J end by 0 bases, with 11 bases between. The chain's CDR3 is CASGGSPSYEQYF. CDR3 coding DNA: TGTGCCAGCGGCGGGTCCCCCTCCTACGAGCAGTACTTC.

V is TRBV6-5 and J is TRBJ2-3, with D possibly being TRBD1 (5 bases). This CDR3 is built from 14 residues. The V end was cut by 9 bases, the J end by 4 bases, with 17 bases between. The germline CDR1 and CDR2 sequences are MNHEY and SVGAGI. In nucleotides, the CDR3 is TGTGCCAGTCGTTTGGGGCTGGGCGCAGATACGCAGTATTTT. Translated: CASRLGLGADTQYF.

V is TRBV12-3 or TRBV12-4 and J is TRBJ1-2, with D perhaps matching TRBD1 (6 bases). The CDR3 has 12 residues. Trimming removed 6 bases from V and 8 bases from J, with 13 bases in between. This chain's CDR3 is CASSRSGEGYTF. For the CDR3, the DNA is TGTGCCAGCAGCCGCTCAGGGGAAGGCTACACCTTC.